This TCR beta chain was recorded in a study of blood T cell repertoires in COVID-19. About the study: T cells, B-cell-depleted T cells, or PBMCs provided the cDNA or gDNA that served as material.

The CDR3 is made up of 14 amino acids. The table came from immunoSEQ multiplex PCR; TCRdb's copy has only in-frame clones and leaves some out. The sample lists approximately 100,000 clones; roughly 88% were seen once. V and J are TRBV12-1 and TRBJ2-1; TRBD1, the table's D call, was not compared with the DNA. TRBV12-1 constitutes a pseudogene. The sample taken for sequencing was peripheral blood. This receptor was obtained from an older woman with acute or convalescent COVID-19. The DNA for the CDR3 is TGTGCCAGCAGCTTTCGACAGACATACAATGAGCAGTTCTTC. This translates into CASSFRQTYNEQFF.